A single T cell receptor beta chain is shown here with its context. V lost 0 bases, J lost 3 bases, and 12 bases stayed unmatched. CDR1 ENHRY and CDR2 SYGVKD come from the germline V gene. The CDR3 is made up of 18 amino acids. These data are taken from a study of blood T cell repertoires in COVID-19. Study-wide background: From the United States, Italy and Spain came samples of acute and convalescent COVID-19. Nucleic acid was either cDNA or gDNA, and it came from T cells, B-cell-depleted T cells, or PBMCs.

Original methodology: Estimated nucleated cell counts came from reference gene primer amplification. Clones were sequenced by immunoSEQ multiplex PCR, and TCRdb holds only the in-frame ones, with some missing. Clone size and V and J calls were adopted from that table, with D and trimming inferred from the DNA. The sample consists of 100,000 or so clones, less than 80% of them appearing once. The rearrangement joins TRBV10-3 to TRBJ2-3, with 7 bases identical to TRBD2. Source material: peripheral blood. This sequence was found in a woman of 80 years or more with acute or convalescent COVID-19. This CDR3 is CAISESLKTSGGTDTQYF. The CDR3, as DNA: TGTGCCATCAGTGAGTCGCTAAAGACGTCGGGAGGAACAGATACGCAGTATTTT.